Shown below are 11 T cell receptor beta chains from a single sample sequenced in a study of blood T cells in healthy people across ages. The second PCR ran roughly 7 to 11 cycles with a sample-barcoded 5' primer and J-beta primers. From the 5' RACE reads, TCRdb called clonotypes with MiXCR, one entry per CDR3 protein. The table records approximately 600,000 distinct CDR3 sequences, 58% of them present only once. The sequenced sample was blood. Receptor source: a man aged 55 to 70 in good health.

A remark on this clonotype: With a much larger clone just one base away, this may be a read error. The V call is TRBV5-6, the J call TRBJ1-2; TRBD1 matches at 7 bases. Per germline, CDR1 SGHDT and CDR2 YYEEEE. After removal of 6 bases from V and 5 bases from J, the junction contained 10 bases not matched to a gene. This CDR3 contains 14 residues. CDR3: CASNQLTGEYGYTF. Written as DNA, the CDR3 is TGTGCCAGCAACCAACTCACAGGGGAATATGGCTACACCTTC.

In its sample, this clonotype was seen a few times. The chain employs TRBV6-5 and TRBJ2-5; TRBD2 matches 10 bases. The CDR3 extends over 16 amino acids. From germline, CDR1 is MNHEY and CDR2 SVGAGI. J was trimmed by 3 bases and V by 6 bases; bases with no gene match: 10. DNA of the CDR3: TGTGCCAGCAGGAGCGTTAGCGGGGGGCGAAAAGAGACCCAGTACTTC. It is translated as CASRSVSGGRKETQYF.

The chain has TRBV5-1 and TRBJ1-1; a possible D gene is TRBD1 (5 bases). Germline loops: CDR1 SGHRS, CDR2 YFSETQ. Trimming pared 0 bases from V and 0 bases from J, leaving 9 bases between. This CDR3 spans 15 amino acids. CDR3 region: CASSLGGTVNTEAFF. The DNA for the CDR3 is TGCGCCAGCAGCTTGGGAGGGACGGTGAACACTGAAGCTTTCTTT.

Here the CDR3 reads CASSIRGYEQYF. The DNA of the CDR3 is TGTGCCAGCAGTATCCGGGGCTACGAGCAGTACTTC. J is TRBJ2-7 and V is TRBV7-9; the D gene is possibly TRBD2 (5 bases). V was trimmed by 6 bases and J by 3 bases, leaving 9 bases between them. The germline V gene encodes CDR1 SEHNR and CDR2 FQNEAQ (reference sequence). The CDR3 totals 12 residues.

The V call is TRBV10-1, the J call TRBJ1-1; D gene unclear. V lost 6 bases, J lost 0 bases, and 8 bases lay in between. Germline CDR1 is WNHNN and CDR2 is SYGVQD (reference sequence). The CDR3 contains 13 residues. Here the CDR3 reads CASRQNMNTEAFF. CDR3 DNA sequence: TGCGCCAGCAGACAGAACATGAACACTGAAGCTTTCTTT.

This clonotype was picked up many times. V and J are TRBV4-1 and TRBJ1-4, with D tentatively TRBD1 (5 bases). Deletions cut 0 bases from V and 7 bases from J, with 12 bases between. The CDR3 is made up of 15 amino acids. Germline loops: CDR1 MGHRA, CDR2 YSYEKL. CDR3 coding DNA: TGCGCCAGCAGCCAAGATGGGGGTGGTAGTGAAAAACTGTTTTTT. This encodes CASSQDGGGSEKLFF.

This clonotype was picked up a small number of times. This chain connects TRBV9 to TRBJ2-4; 7 nucleotides match TRBD1. The J call may not be correct, given that the DNA end is closer to TRBJ2-5. Per germline, CDR1 SGDLS and CDR2 YYNGEE. The CDR3 length is 15 residues. For the CDR3, the DNA is TGTGCCAGCAGCGTCTCGACAGGGAGCATGGAGACCCAGTACTTC. Amino acid sequence: CASSVSTGSMETQYF.

The sample holds many counts of this clonotype. This chain joins TRBV18 and TRBJ2-1; TRBD2 aligns across 7 bases. V was pared by 3 bases and J by 6 bases, with 5 bases of the junction left unmatched. This CDR3 has 14 amino acids. Germline CDR1 KGHSH, CDR2 LQKENI. CDR3 loop: CASSPGGGGNEQFF. The CDR3 DNA reads as TGTGCCAGCTCACCTGGGGGGGGAGGCAATGAGCAGTTCTTC.

This rearrangement joins TRBV28 to TRBJ2-5; TRBD1 matches 8 bases. Germline assignment: CDR1 MDHEN and CDR2 SYDVKM. The CDR3 loop spans 13 amino acids. V was pared by 7 bases and J by 1 base, with 2 bases of the junction left unmatched. CDR3 sequence (DNA): TGTGCCAGCACCGGGACAGGCCAAGAGACCCAGTACTTC. As protein: CASTGTGQETQYF.

This clonotype was picked up a small number of times. The CDR3 protein is CASSLAGLADTQYF. In nucleotides, the CDR3 is TGTGCCAGCAGCTTAGCAGGGTTGGCAGATACGCAGTATTTT. This chain connects TRBV7-9 to TRBJ2-3; D not certain. The CDR3 sequence is 14 residues long. Germline V gene data show CDR1 as SEHNR and CDR2 as FQNEAQ (reference sequence). V gave up 0 bases and J gave up 4 bases, with 8 bases separating them.

V is TRBV12-3 or TRBV12-4 and J is TRBJ2-5; no clear D gene. The CDR3 spans 16 residues. The V end was cut by 4 bases, the J end by 0 bases, with 15 bases between. CDR3 sequence reads: CASSWGSLGYQETQYF. The CDR3 nucleotides are TGTGCCAGCAGTTGGGGATCCCTCGGGTACCAAGAGACCCAGTACTTC.